This T cell receptor beta chain was identified during a study of T cells in women clearing cervical HPV infection. Looking at the study overall: Women with histologically confirmed HPV16-related CIN3 or worse, 2 with invasive cancer, served as cases.

Turning to this clone: Antigen unknown. From the germline J gene comes the end of the CDR3, since the read stops 3 residues before it.

Looked up from germline, CDR1 is SGHRS and CDR2 is YFSETQ. V was pared by 0 bases and J by 4 bases, with 10 bases between. This CDR3 has 14 amino acids. Study-wide points: CIN3+ cases had significantly higher TCR repertoire richness than controls, but evenness did not differ. Cases carried less TRBV6-7 than controls: approximately 0.1% versus 0.16%.

Profiling relied on immunoSEQ multiplex PCR, and the TCRdb table lists in-frame clones only, not all of them. This sample's table has roughly 45,000 clones. The J gene is TRBJ1-2, the V gene TRBV5-1, with D possibly TRBD1 on 5 matching bases. This sequence originates from a woman aged 18-70 years with a cervical HPV16 infection that either progressed to CIN3+ or cleared (not recorded which). Source material: blood buffy coat. CDR3 DNA (partial): TGCGCCAGCAGCTTGGCTGTAGGGGCCTATGGC. Translating it yields CASSLAVGAYG. The CDR3 as a whole reads CASSLAVGAYGYTF. Full variable domain (remainder filled in from reference TRBV5-1 and TRBJ1-2): KAGVTQTPRYLIKTRGQQVTLSCSPISGHRSVSWYQQTPGQGLQFLFEYFSETQRNKGNFPGRFSGRQFSNSRSEMNVSTLELGDSALYLCASSLAVGAYGYTFGSGTRLTVV.